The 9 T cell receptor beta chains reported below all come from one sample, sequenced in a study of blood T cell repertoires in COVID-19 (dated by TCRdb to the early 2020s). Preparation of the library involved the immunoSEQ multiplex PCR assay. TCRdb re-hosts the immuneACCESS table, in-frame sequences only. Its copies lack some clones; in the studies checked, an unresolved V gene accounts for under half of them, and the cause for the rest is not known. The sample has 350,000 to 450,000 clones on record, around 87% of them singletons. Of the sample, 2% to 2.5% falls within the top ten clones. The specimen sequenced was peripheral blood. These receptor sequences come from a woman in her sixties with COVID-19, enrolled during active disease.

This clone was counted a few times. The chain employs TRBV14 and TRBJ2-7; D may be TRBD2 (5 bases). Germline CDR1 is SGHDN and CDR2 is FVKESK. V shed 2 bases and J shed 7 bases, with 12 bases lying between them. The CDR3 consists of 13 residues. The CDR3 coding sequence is TGTGCCAGCAGCCAATGGGGAGAATTGGAGCAGTACTTC. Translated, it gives CASSQWGELEQYF. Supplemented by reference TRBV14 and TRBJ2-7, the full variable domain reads EAGVTQFPSHSVIEKGQTVTLRCDPISGHDNLYWYRRVMGKEIKFLLHFVKESKQDESGMPNNRFLAERTGGTYSTLKVQPAELEDSGVYFCASSQWGELEQYFGPGTRLTVT.

The CDR3 loop reads CASSSGDTQYF. CDR3 DNA sequence: TGTGCCAGCAGCTCCGGTGATACGCAGTATTTT. The chain combines TRBV3-1 (or the pseudogene TRBV3-2) with TRBJ2-3; D is ambiguous. The CDR3 covers 11 residues. Trimming took off 5 bases at V and 6 bases at J, with 6 bases between the two ends. The germline V gene has CDR1 LGHDT and CDR2 YNNKEL (reference sequence).

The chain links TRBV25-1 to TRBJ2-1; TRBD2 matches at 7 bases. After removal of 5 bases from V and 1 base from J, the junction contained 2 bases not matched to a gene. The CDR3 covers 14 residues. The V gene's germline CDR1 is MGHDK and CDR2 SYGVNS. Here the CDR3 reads CASSPAGSYNEQFF. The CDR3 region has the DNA TGTGCCAGCAGTCCAGCGGGATCCTACAATGAGCAGTTCTTC. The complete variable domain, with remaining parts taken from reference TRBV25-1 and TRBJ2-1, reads EADIYQTPRYLVIGTGKKITLECSQTMGHDKMYWYQQDPGMELHLIHYSYGVNSTEKGDLSSESTVSRIRTEHFPLTLESARPSHTSQYLCASSPAGSYNEQFFGPGTRLTVL.

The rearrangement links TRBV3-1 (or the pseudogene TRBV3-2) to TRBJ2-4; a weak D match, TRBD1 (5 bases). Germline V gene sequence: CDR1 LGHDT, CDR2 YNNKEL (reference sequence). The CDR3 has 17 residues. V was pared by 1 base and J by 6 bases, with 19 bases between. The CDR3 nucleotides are TGTGCCAGCAGCCAAGGTACAGGTTTTTTCGTGAGAAACATTCAGTACTTC. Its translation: CASSQGTGFFVRNIQYF.

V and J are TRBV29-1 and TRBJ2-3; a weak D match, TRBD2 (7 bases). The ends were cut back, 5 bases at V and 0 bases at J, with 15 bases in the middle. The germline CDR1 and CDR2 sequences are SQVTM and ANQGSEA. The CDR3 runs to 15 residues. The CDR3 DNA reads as TGCAGCGTTAACTTGGCGGGGGCCAGCACAGATACGCAGTATTTT. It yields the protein CSVNLAGASTDTQYF.

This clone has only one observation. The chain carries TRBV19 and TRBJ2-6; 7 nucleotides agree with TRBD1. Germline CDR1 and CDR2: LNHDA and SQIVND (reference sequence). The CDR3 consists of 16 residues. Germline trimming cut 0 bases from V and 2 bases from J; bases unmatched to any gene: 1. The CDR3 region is CASSIDDRAGANVLTF. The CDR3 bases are TGTGCCAGTAGTATAGATGACAGGGCTGGGGCCAACGTCCTGACTTTC.

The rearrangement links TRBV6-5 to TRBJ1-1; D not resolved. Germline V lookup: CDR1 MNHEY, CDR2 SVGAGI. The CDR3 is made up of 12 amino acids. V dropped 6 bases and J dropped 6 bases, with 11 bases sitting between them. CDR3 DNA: TGTGCCAGCAGCTATAATAGTGCTGAAGCTTTCTTT. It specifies CASSYNSAEAFF.

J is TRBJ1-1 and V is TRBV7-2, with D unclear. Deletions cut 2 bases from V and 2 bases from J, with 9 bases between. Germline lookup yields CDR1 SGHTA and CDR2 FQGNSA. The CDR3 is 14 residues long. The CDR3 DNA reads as TGTGCCAGCAGCTTAACAAACGCCAACACTGAAGCTTTCTTT. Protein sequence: CASSLTNANTEAFF.

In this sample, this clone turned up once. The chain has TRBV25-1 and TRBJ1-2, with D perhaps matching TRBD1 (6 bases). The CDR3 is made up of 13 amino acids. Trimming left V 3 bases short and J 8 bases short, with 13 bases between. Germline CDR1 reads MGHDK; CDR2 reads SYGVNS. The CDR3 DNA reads TGTGCCAGCAGTGATTTTAACAGGGAAGGCTACACCTTC. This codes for CASSDFNREGYTF.